These T cell receptor beta chains were read from a single sample in a study of T cell repertoires in cytomegalovirus infection. No cognate antigen is known for these TCRs. TCRdb passed the reads through MiXCR, listing each CDR3 protein once. The sample includes fewer than 1,000,000 distinct CDR3 sequences, 25% to 40% of them seen just once. Sequenced material: cultured CD8+ T cells from PBMCs, taken from culture after CMV antigen stimulation. The receptors shown here come from a human donor in good health (CMV status not recorded). Some clones in this sample may be carry-over from other donors' samples. CDR3s leave out the opening cysteine and the closing phenylalanine or tryptophan. Size tells how often a clone was seen (once, few, many) or the class of an expanded clone, and some rows leave it out.

V	size	J	CDR3
TRBV5-5	many	TRBJ1-1	ASSLVVTEILAAF
TRBV6-2/TRBV6-3	many	TRBJ2-1	ASSSGTDITTYNEQF
TRBV11-1	many	TRBJ1-1	ASSLSSTEAF
TRBV4-1	once	TRBJ2-3	ASSQVRYGDTQY
TRBV6-5	-	TRBJ1-4	ASTHGGLNEKLF
TRBV6-1	-	TRBJ2-7	ASSSSHRGRWEQY
TRBV2	-	TRBJ1-4	ASRVDSSTNEKLF
TRBV5-5	many	TRBJ2-2	ASSLDPWTGASKTGELF
TRBV9	many	TRBJ2-3	ASSSDLVRGLADTQY
TRBV11-1	few	TRBJ1-1	ASSLAPLLRGLNTEAF
TRBV7-9	-	TRBJ1-6	ASSYKGKSPLH
TRBV5-1	-	TRBJ2-7	ASSPQAVAIAYEQY
TRBV15	-	TRBJ2-2	ATSRDWGSGQLAGELF
TRBV28	few	TRBJ2-1	ASHTEYNEQF
TRBV20-1	-	TRBJ2-3	SARGNTGTSGGAPDTQY
TRBV28	-	TRBJ2-2	ASSPMSGVNTGELF
TRBV7-9	-	TRBJ2-5	ASSGGLSPETQY
TRBV7-2	many	TRBJ2-1	ASSPKAGGPDEQF
TRBV11-2	few	TRBJ2-5	ASWGGETQY
TRBV27	-	TRBJ2-1	ASKRGNYNEQF
TRBV7-9	few	TRBJ1-5	ASSLAPGVADQPQH
TRBV4-1	few	TRBJ2-2	ASSQQGGGTGELF
TRBV5-5	-	TRBJ1-5	ASSPDDRRQPQH
TRBV2	-	TRBJ1-2	ASHTPGQGESYGYT
TRBV20-1	few	TRBJ2-1	SASVRKTGYGEQF
TRBV19	-	TRBJ1-5	ASSIVWGVFQPQH
TRBV6-5	-	TRBJ1-1	ASSYIGIGTEAF
TRBV5-1	few	TRBJ1-2	ASTDSHYGYT
TRBV7-9	many	TRBJ2-7	ASSLSGVSYEQY
TRBV6-5	-	TRBJ2-2	ASSYRTTTGELF
TRBV20-1	-	TRBJ2-1	SATDPGQAFSRSYNEQF
TRBV4-2	-	TRBJ2-1	ASSQSRGSEQF
TRBV4-1	few	TRBJ2-3	ASSQDLGGGTDTQY
TRBV19	once	TRBJ2-1	ASSIESSGAYNEQF
TRBV4-1	few	TRBJ1-6	ASSQDSPHNSPLH
TRBV29-1	-	TRBJ2-7	SVYRGEQY
TRBV6-1	-	TRBJ1-5	ASAGEIGQPQH
TRBV7-6	-	TRBJ2-7	ASSSQGETFYEQY
TRBV18	-	TRBJ2-7	ASSPPTSSVGQY
TRBV7-8	few	TRBJ2-3	ASSLRAGRSQY
TRBV7-9	-	TRBJ2-5	VSTKRGNQETQY
TRBV12-3/TRBV12-4	few	TRBJ1-1	ASFGGRAEAF
TRBV7-9	-	TRBJ2-7	ASSSHRDRGLEQY
TRBV12-3/TRBV12-4	-	TRBJ1-1	ASSVYRASEAF
TRBV27	-	TRBJ2-7	ASSLWAGHEQY
TRBV20-1	-	TRBJ2-4	SARLENIQY
TRBV7-2	many	TRBJ2-5	ASSGGAPETQY
TRBV28	-	TRBJ2-7	ASSDLEYEQY
TRBV7-9	many	TRBJ2-1	ASSPGFYEQF
TRBV7-2	many	TRBJ1-1	ASSFGRSDAF
TRBV9	few	TRBJ2-1	ASSVELAGVYNEQF
TRBV6-2/TRBV6-3	-	TRBJ1-1	ASSYSLQGEAF
TRBV29-1	-	TRBJ2-1	SVEWFNEQF
TRBV27	-	TRBJ2-7	ASSLSMLTYEQY
TRBV7-9	many	TRBJ1-2	ASSLGGQYGYT
TRBV7-6	-	TRBJ2-2	ASSSPEGLGTGELF
TRBV7-9	many	TRBJ2-7	ASSYRGTYEQY
TRBV7-2	-	TRBJ1-6	ASSLVRQTYNSPLH